The source of this T cell receptor (beta chain) is a study of T cell responses to AZD1222 COVID-19 vaccine. V lost 6 bases and J lost 1; bases outside the gene matches: 2. The CDR3 is 14 amino acids. CDR1 and CDR2 (germline): SNHLY, FYNNEI. Measured with immunoSEQ multiplex PCR; TCRdb has only the in-frame clones, and not every one. The table has under 200,000 clones, around 90% seen once; the top ten hold 0.85% to 1.2%. This receptor was obtained from an adult who received the AZD1222 COVID-19 vaccine. The sequencing used peripheral blood, collected 28 days after the second AZD1222 dose. The chain employs TRBV2 and TRBJ1-3; 8 bases map to TRBD1. The CDR3 reads CASRTGVSGNTIYF. In DNA, the CDR3 is TGTGCCAGCAGGACAGGGGTTTCTGGAAACACCATATATTTT.